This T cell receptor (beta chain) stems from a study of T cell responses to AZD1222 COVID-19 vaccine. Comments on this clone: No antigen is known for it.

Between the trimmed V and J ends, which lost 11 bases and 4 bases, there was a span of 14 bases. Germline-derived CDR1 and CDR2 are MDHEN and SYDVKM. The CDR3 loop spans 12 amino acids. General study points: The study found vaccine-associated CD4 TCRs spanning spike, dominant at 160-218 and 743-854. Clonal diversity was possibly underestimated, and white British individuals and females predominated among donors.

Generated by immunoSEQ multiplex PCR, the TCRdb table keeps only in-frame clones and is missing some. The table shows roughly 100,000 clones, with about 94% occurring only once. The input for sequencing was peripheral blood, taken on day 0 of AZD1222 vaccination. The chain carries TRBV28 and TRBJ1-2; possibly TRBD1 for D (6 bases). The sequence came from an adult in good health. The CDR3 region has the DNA TGTGCCGCGGAAGGACAGCTCTATGGCTACACCTTC. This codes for CAAEGQLYGYTF.